The entry that follows covers one T cell receptor beta chain sequence. Antigen unknown. Germline-derived CDR1 and CDR2 are LNHDA and SQIVND (reference sequence). This CDR3 has 14 residues. V was clipped by 5 bases and J by 5 bases; unmatched bases: 7. The source of the sample is a study of cytomegalovirus exposure and HLA in healthy donors. Turning to the study itself: Unique TCRs from HLA-typed donors, around 93 million of them, were held in an early data release.

The PCR ran on 60 Vbeta and 13 Jbeta primers. Repertoires were generated with immunoSEQ multiplex PCR, while TCRdb's copy carries only in-frame clones and drops some. The table shows 75,000 to 95,000 clones, with over 80% occurring only once. Study-wide results and caveats: Most CMV-associated TCR beta chains appeared HLA-restricted in a later analysis. The HLA-A and HLA-B alleles of most subjects were reportedly predicted accurately from TCR beta sequences.

The clonotype originates from a man younger than 30 in good health and CMV-seronegative. Sequences were obtained from PBMCs. The J gene is TRBJ2-7, the V gene TRBV19, with 9 positions matching TRBD1. In DNA, the CDR3 is TGTGCCAGTAGTTCCCGACAGGGGGTCGACGAGCAGTACTTC. Residues: CASSSRQGVDEQYF.